This TCR beta chain was profiled in a study of shared clonotypes between healthy human individuals. Study-level points and caveats: Sharing of clonotypes among donors was expected to vary with sequencing depth. Donor scarcity curtailed the genetic and exposure-history diversity represented herein.

The table lists this clone with a few counts. Its antigen is not identified. Those who donated were healthy HIV-negative adults, with no recent acute infections or vaccinations reported. Investigators spread the genomic DNA of each subset evenly over several immunoSEQ plates. Clones were read by immunoSEQ multiplex PCR, and TCRdb kept only the in-frame ones, dropping some. The sample lists 650,000 to 800,000 clones, approximately 72% occurring once. CDR1 is SGHTA, CDR2 FQGTGA, per germline. This CDR3 region has 15 residues. Between the trimmed V and J ends, which lost 5 bases and 5 bases, there was a span of 16 bases.

The sequenced material came from memory CD4+ T cells sorted from blood. Subset: CD45RA-negative fraction. The chain uses TRBV7-3 and TRBJ2-1; D could derive from TRBD1 or TRBD2 (7 bases each). The origin of this receptor is a woman aged 25 to 39 in good health. CDR3 nucleotides: TGTGCCAGCAGCCCCAGGGGGGGCCTGGACAATGAGCAGTTCTTC. It specifies CASSPRGGLDNEQFF. The full variable domain, in which reference TRBV7-3 and TRBJ2-1 provide the parts outside the CDR3, is GAGVSQTPSNKVTEKGKYVELRCDPISGHTALYWYRQSLGQGPEFLIYFQGTGAADDSGLPNDRFFAVRPEGSVSTLKIQRTERGDSAVYLCASSPRGGLDNEQFFGPGTRLTVL.